This T cell receptor (beta chain) originates from a study of blood T cell repertoires in COVID-19. Across the whole study: Researchers got acute and convalescent COVID-19 samples from the United States, Italy and Spain.

Only in-frame clones appear in the TCRdb table, and some are missing; sequencing was by immunoSEQ multiplex PCR. The sample contains 190,000 or so clones, around 87% of which appear only once. The CDR3 sequence is 13 residues long. V lost 5 bases, J lost 3 bases, and 4 bases stayed unmatched. CDR1 and CDR2 from the germline V gene are SEHNR and FQNEAQ (reference sequence). The TCR comes from a man in his forties with active or convalescent COVID-19. The V call is TRBV7-9, the J call TRBJ2-7, with TRBD1 matching 7 bases. The material sequenced was peripheral blood. CDR3 in DNA: TGTGCCAGCAGCCCGACAGGGAGCTACGAGCAGTACTTC. Amino acid sequence: CASSPTGSYEQYF.